Described below is a single T cell receptor (beta chain) sequence and its context. In the authors' workflow: Amplified reference gene primers provided the basis for estimating nucleated cell counts. Method: immunoSEQ multiplex PCR; TCRdb's copy keeps in-frame clones and lacks some. V and J calls plus clone size are reproduced from that table; the DNA served to infer D and trimming. Of some 68,000 clones detected, about 88% appear once; the ten largest clones hold about 7.4%. The CDR3 totals 13 residues. Germline assignment: CDR1 MGHRA and CDR2 YSYEKL. After removal of 4 bases from V and 7 bases from J, the junction contained 6 bases not matched to a gene. This sample is drawn from a study of blood T cell repertoires in COVID-19. As for the study in general: Donors in the United States, Italy and Spain gave samples during acute or convalescent COVID-19. PBMCs, B-cell-depleted T cells, or T cells were the source of the cDNA or gDNA that made up the material.

V gene TRBV4-1 combines with J gene TRBJ2-7; 8 nucleotides line up with TRBD2. The receptor was isolated from a man between 50 and 59 years old with active COVID-19. Sequencing used peripheral blood. CDR3 amino acids: CASSLISGEEQYF. The CDR3 region has the DNA TGCGCCAGCAGCCTTATTAGCGGGGAAGAGCAGTACTTC.